This T cell receptor (beta chain) was sequenced for a study of blood T cell repertoires in COVID-19. Across the whole study: There were acute and convalescent COVID-19 samples, and they came from the United States, Italy and Spain. PBMCs, B-cell-depleted T cells, or T cells were the source of the cDNA or gDNA that made up the material.

Germline V gene data show CDR1 as SNHLY and CDR2 as FYNNEI. The germline V and J ends were trimmed by 8 bases and 4 bases, with 14 bases remaining between them. There are 13 residues in the CDR3. Original processing methods: Amplification from reference gene primers served as the basis for estimated nucleated cell counts. Some clones are missing from TCRdb's copy, which holds only in-frame ones; the method was immunoSEQ multiplex PCR. The V and J calls and clone size were taken over from that table, and D and trimming were inferred from the DNA. This table has roughly 260,000 clones, around 80% appearing once. The sample holds a few counts of this clone.

The V call is TRBV2, the J call TRBJ2-5, with D possibly matching TRBD2 (7 bases). The clonotype originates from a woman in her thirties or forties with active or convalescent COVID-19. Sequenced: peripheral blood. The CDR3 sequence: CASGGARGETQYF. CDR3 DNA sequence: TGTGCCAGCGGGGGGGCCAGGGGAGAGACCCAGTACTTC. Full variable domain (rest looked up from reference TRBV2 and TRBJ2-5): EPEVTQTPSHQVTQMGQEVILRCVPISNHLYFYWYRQILGQKVEFLVSFYNNEISEKSEIFDDQFSVERPDGSNFTLKIRSTKLEDSAMYFCASGGARGETQYFGPGTRLLVL.